This TCR beta chain derives from a study of graft-versus-host responses after intestinal transplantation. Across the whole study: Recipients got multivisceral, liver-intestinal, or isolated intestinal transplants. Study conclusions and caveats: Early declines in HvG clones that occurred post-transplant were associated with peak circulating GvH clone levels. Marrow from the recipient contained GvH clones, some of which had appeared first in ileum or blood. Across patients carrying graft-donor T cell macrochimerism, allografts held high graft-versus-host to host-versus-graft clonal ratios.

Data came from immunoSEQ multiplex PCR; TCRdb stores just in-frame clones and leaves some out. This table holds about 120,000 clones, about nine tenths found once. The CDR3 covers 14 residues. The germline CDR1 and CDR2 sequences are SNHLY and FYNNEI. Turning to this clone: The antigen remains unidentified.

The receptor was isolated from a human donor who received an intestinal transplant. V usage is TRBV2 and J usage is TRBJ2-5, with D perhaps matching TRBD2 (6 bases). The DNA end is a closer match to TRBJ2-7, so the J assignment may be wrong. This specimen consisted of unstimulated CD4+ T cells sorted from spleen or lymph node cells, obtained before intestinal transplant. CDR3 region: CASRGTRGGYEQYF. DNA of the CDR3: TGTGCCAGCAGGGGAACTAGGGGAGGCTACGAGCAGTACTTC.